Listed here is a single T cell receptor beta chain. Its cognate antigen is unknown. Authors' analysis steps: Junction-only immunoSEQ data arrived without quality scores, meaning filtering differed. Sequencing used immunoSEQ multiplex PCR; TCRdb keeps in-frame clones, though not all of them. The D gene and trimming were derived from the DNA, and the V and J assignments and clone size from that table. This table has 1.5 million to 1.9 million clones, about 98% appearing once. The V gene's germline CDR1 is SGHDN and CDR2 FVKESK. This CDR3 is 15 amino acids long. Trimming took 3 bases from V and 0 from J, leaving 9 bases between them. This specimen belongs to a study of shared clonotypes between healthy human individuals. Study results and caveats: Non-shared clonotypes had lower generation probabilities than clonotypes shared by all four sorted-subset donors.

CD45RA-negative memory and CD45RA+ naive subsets were split from the CD4+ cells. The source is a man aged 25 to 40 in good health. The specimen sequenced was naive CD4+ T cells sorted from blood. Subset meaning: CD45RA+ positively selected. The J gene is TRBJ2-1, the V gene TRBV14; D gene unclear. The DNA for the CDR3 is TGTGCCAGCAGCCATTCCAGGAGCTCCTACAATGAGCAGTTCTTC. It encodes CASSHSRSSYNEQFF.